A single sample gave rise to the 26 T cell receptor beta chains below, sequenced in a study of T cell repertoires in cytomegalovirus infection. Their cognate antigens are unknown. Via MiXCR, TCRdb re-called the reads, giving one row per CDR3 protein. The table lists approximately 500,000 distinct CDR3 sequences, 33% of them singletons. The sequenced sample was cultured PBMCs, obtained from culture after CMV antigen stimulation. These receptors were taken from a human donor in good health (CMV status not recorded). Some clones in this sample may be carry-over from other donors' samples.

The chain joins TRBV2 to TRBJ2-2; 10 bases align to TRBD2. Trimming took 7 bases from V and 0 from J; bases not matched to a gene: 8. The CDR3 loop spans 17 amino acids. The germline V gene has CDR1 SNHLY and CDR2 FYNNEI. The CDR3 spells CASTDLGLAANTGELFF. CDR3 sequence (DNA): TGTGCCAGCACCGACCTCGGACTAGCGGCGAACACCGGGGAGCTGTTTTTT.

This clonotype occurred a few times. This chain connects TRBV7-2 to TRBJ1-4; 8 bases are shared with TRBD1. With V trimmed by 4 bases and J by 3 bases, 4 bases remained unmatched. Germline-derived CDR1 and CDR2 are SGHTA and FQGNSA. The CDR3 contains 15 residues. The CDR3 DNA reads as TGTGCCAGCAGCTCAGGGGGCTGGGCTAATGAAAAACTGTTTTTT. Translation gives CASSSGGWANEKLFF.

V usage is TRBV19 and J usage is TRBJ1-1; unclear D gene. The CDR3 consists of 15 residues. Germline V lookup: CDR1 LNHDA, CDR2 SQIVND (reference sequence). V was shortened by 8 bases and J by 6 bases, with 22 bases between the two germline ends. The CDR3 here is CASPPSGVIYAEAFF. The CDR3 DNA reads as TGTGCCAGTCCCCCGTCCGGGGTAATCTATGCTGAAGCTTTCTTT.

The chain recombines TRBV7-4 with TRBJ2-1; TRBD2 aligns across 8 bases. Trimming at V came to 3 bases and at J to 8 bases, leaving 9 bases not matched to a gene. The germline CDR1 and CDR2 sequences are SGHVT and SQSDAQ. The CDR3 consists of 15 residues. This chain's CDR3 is CASSLLLAVVHEQFF. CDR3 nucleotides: TGTGCCAGCAGCTTGTTACTAGCGGTCGTCCATGAGCAGTTCTTC.

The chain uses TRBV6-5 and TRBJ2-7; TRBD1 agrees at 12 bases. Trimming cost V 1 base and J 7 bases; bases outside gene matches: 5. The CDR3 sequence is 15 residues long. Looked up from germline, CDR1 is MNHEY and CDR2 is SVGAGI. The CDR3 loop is CASSYLGQGAGEQYF. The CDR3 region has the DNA TGTGCCAGCAGTTACTTGGGACAGGGGGCGGGTGAGCAGTACTTC.

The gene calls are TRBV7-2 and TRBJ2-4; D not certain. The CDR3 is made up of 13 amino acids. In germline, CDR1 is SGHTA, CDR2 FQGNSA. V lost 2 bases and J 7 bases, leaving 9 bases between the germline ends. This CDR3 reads CASSLQVVNIQYF. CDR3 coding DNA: TGTGCCAGCAGCTTACAGGTGGTTAACATTCAGTACTTC.

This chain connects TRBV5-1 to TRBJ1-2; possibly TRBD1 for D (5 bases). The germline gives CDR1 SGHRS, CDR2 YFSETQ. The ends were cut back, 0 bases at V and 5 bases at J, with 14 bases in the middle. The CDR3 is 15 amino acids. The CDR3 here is CASSLAGPRTYGYTF. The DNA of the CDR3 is TGCGCCAGCAGCTTGGCGGGGCCCAGAACGTATGGCTACACCTTC.

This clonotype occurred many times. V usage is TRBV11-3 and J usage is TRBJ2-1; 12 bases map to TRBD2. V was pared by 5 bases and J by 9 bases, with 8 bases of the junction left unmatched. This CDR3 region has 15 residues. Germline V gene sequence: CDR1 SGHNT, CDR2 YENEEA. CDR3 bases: TGTGCCAGCAGCCGAGGACTAGCGGGAAAAGGTGAGCAGTTCTTC. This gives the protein CASSRGLAGKGEQFF.

This CDR3 reads CASSFSSGSDEQFF. The CDR3 DNA reads as TGTGCCAGCAGTTTCTCCAGCGGGAGCGATGAGCAGTTCTTC. The chain combines TRBV27 with TRBJ2-1; TRBD2 agrees at 8 bases. Germline V gives CDR1 MNHEY, CDR2 SMNVEV (reference sequence). The CDR3 is made up of 14 amino acids. V was pared by 3 bases and J by 8 bases, with 6 bases of the junction left unmatched.

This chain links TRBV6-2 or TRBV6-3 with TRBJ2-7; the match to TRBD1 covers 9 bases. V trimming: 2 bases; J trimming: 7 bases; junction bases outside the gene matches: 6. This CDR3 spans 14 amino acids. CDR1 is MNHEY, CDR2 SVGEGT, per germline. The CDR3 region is CASSYPGQGREQYV. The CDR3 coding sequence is TGTGCCAGCAGTTACCCGGGACAGGGTAGGGAGCAGTACGTC.

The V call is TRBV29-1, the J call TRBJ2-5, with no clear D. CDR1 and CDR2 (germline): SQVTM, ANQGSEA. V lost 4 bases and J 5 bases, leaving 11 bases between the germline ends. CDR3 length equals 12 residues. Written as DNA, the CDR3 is TGCAGCGTTGTCCCCTACCCGGAGACCCAGTACTTC. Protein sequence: CSVVPYPETQYF. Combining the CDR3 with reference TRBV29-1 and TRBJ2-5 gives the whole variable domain SAVISQKPSRDICQRGTSLTIQCQVDSQVTMMFWYRQQPGQSLTLIATANQGSEATYESGFVIDKFPISRPNLTFSTLTVSNMSPEDSSIYLCSVVPYPETQYFGPGTRLLVL.

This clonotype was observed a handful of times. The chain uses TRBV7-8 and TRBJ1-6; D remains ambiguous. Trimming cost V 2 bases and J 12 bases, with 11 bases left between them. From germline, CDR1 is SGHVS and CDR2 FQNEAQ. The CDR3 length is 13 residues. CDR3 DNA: TGTGCCAGCAGCTTAATTGAAATGAGACCCCTCCACTTT. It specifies CASSLIEMRPLHF.

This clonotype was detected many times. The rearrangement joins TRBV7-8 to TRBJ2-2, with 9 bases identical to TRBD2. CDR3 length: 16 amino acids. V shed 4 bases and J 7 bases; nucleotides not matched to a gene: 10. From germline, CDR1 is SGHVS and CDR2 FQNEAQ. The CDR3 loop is CASSSPGVAGVGELFF. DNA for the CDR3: TGTGCCAGCAGCTCCCCCGGAGTAGCGGGAGTCGGGGAGCTGTTTTTT. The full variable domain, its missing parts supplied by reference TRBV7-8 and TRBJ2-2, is GAGVSQSPRYKVAKRGQDVALRCDPISGHVSLFWYQQALGQGPEFLTYFQNEAQLDKSGLPSDRFFAERPEGSVSTLKIQRTQQEDSAVYLCASSSPGVAGVGELFFGEGSRLTVL.

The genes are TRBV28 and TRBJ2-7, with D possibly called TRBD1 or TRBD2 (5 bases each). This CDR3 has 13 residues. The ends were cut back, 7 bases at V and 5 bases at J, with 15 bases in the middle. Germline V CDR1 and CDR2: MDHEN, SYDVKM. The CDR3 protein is CASKGGLGDEQYF. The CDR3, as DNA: TGTGCCAGCAAGGGCGGCCTGGGGGACGAGCAGTACTTC.

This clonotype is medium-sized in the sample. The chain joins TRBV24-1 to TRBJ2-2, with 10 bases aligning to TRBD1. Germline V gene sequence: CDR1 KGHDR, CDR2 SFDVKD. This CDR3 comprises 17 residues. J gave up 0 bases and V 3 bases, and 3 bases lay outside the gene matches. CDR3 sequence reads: CATSDLTGGPNTGELFF. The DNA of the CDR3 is TGTGCCACCAGTGATCTGACAGGGGGCCCGAACACCGGGGAGCTGTTTTTT.

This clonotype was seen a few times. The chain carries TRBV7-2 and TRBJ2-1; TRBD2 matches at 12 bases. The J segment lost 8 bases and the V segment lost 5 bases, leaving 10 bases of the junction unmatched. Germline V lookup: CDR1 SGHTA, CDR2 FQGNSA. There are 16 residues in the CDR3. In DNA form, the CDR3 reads TGTGCCAGCAGCCCCCCACGACTAGCGGGAGCTGATGAGCAGTTCTTC. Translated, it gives CASSPPRLAGADEQFF.

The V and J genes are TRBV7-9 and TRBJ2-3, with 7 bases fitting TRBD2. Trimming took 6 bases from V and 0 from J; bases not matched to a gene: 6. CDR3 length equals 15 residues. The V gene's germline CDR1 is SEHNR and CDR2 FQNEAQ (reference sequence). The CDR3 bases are TGTGCCAGCAGGCTCCTGGGGGGGAGCACAGATACGCAGTATTTT. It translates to CASRLLGGSTDTQYF.

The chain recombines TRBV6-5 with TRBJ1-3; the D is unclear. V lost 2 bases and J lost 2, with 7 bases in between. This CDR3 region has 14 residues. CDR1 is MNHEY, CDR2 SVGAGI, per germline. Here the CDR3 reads CASSYRPTGNTIYF. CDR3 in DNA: TGTGCCAGCAGTTACAGGCCAACTGGAAACACCATATATTTT.

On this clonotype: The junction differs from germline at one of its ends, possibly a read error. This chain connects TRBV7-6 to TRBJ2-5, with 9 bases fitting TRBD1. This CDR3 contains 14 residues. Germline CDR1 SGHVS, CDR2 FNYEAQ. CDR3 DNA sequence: TGTGCTAGCAGTACAGACAGGGGGCAAGAGACCCAGTACTTC. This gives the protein CASSTDRGQETQYF.

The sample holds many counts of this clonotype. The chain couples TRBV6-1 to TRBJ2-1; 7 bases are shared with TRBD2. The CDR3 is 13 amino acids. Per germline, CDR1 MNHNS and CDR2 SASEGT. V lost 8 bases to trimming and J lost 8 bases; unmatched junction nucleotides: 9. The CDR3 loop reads CASGRATFDEQFF. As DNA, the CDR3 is TGTGCCAGCGGGAGGGCCACGTTTGATGAGCAGTTCTTC.

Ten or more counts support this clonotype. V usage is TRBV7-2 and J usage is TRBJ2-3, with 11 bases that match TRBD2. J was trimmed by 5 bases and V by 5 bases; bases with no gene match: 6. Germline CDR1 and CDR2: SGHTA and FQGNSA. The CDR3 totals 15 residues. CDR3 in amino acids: CASSIVGLAGDTQYF. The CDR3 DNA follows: TGTGCCAGCAGCATCGTTGGACTAGCGGGAGATACGCAGTATTTT. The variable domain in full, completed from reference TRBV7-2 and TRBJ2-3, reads GAGVSQSPSNKVTEKGKDVELRCDPISGHTALYWYRQSLGQGLEFLIYFQGNSAPDKSGLPSDRFSAERTGGSVSTLTIQRTQQEDSAVYLCASSIVGLAGDTQYFGPGTRLTVL.

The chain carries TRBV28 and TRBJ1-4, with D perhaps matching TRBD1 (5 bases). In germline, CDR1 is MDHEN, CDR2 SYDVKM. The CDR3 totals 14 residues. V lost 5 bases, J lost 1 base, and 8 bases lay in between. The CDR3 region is CASSQGRTNEKLFF. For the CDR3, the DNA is TGTGCCAGCAGTCAGGGACGAACTAATGAAAAACTGTTTTTT.

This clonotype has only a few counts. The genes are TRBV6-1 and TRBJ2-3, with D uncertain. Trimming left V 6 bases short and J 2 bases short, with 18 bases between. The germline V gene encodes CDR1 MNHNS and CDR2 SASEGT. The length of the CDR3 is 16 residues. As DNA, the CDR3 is TGTGCCAGCAGCGAATCCTATTATACACCCACAGATACGCAGTATTTT. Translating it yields CASSESYYTPTDTQYF.

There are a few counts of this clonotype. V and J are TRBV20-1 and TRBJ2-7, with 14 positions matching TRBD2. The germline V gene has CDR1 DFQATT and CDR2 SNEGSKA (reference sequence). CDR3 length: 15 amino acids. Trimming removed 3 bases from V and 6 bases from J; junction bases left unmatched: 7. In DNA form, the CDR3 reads TGCAGTGCTAGGGCCGGGACTAGCGGGAGAATCGAGCAGTACGTC. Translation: CSARAGTSGRIEQYV.

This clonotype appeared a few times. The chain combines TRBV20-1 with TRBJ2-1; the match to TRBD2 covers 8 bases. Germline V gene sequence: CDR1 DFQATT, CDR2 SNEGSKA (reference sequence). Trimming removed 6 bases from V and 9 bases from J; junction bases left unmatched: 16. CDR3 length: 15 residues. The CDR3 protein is CSATSGLAGPTEQFF. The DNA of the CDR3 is TGCAGTGCAACCAGTGGGCTAGCGGGCCCGACTGAGCAGTTCTTC.

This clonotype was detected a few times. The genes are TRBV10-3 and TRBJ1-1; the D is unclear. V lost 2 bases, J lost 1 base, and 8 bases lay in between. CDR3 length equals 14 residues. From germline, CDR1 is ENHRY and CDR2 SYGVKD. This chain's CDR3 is CAISETDGNTEAFF. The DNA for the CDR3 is TGTGCCATCAGTGAGACTGACGGGAACACTGAAGCTTTCTTT.